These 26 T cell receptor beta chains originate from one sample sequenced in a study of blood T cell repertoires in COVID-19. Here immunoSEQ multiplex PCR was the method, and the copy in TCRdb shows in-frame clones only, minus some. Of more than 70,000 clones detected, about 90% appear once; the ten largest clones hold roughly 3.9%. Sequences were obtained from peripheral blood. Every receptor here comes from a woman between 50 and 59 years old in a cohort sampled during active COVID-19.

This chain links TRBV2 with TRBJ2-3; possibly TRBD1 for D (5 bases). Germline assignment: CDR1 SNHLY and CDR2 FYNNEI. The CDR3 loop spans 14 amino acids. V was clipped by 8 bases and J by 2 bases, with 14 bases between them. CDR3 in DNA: TGTGCCAGCTTGTCGCTAGGGGACACAGATACGCAGTATTTT. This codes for CASLSLGDTDTQYF.

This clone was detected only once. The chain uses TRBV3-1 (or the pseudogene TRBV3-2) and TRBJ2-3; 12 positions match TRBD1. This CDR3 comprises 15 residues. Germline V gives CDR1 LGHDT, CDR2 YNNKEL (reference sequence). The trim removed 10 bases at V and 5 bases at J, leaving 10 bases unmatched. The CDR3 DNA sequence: TGTGCCACCCGGGGGGGGACAGGGGGCTTAGATACGCAGTATTTT. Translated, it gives CATRGGTGGLDTQYF.

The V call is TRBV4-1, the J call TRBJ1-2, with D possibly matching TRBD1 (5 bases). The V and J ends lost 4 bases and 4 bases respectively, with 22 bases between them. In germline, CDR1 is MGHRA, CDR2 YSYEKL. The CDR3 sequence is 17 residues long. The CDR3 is CASSPTRLGGSGYGYTF. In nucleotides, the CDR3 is TGCGCCAGCAGCCCAACCCGGCTCGGGGGTAGTGGCTATGGCTACACCTTC.

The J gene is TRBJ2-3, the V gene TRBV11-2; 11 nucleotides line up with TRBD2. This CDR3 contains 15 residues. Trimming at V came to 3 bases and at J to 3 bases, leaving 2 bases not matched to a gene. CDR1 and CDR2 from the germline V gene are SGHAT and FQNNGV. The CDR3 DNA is TGTGCCAGCAGCTTTACTAGCGGGGGTACAGATACGCAGTATTTT. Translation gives CASSFTSGGTDTQYF.

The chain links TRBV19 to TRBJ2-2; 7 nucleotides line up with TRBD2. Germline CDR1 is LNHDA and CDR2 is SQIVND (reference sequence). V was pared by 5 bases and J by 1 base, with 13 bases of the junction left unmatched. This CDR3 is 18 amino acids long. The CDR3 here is CASSSPAPGTKNTGELFF. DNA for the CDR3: TGTGCCAGTAGTTCCCCAGCCCCCGGGACTAAGAACACCGGGGAGCTGTTTTTT. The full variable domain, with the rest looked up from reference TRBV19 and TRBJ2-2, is DGGITQSPKYLFRKEGQNVTLSCEQNLNHDAMYWYRQDPGQGLRLIYYSQIVNDFQKGDIAEGYSVSREKKESFPLTVTSAQKNPTAFYLCASSSPAPGTKNTGELFFGEGSRLTVL.

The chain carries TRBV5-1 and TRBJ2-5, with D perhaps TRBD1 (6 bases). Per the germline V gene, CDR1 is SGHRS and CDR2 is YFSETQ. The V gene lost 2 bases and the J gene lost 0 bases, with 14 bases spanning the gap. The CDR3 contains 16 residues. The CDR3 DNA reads TGCGCCAGCAGCTTAAACGGACAGAAGTACCAAGAGACCCAGTACTTC. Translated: CASSLNGQKYQETQYF.

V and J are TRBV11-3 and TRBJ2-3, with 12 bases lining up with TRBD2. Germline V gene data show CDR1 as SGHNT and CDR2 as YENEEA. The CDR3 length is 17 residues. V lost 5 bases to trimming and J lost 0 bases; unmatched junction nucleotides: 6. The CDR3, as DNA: TGTGCCAGCAGCCCTTGGACTAGCGGGGCGAGCACAGATACGCAGTATTTT. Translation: CASSPWTSGASTDTQYF.

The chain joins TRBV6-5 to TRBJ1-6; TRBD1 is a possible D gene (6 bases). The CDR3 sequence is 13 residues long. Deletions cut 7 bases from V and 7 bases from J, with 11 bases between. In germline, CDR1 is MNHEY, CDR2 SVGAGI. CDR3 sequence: CASNRDTNSPLHF. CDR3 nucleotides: TGTGCCAGCAATCGGGACACCAATTCACCCCTCCACTTT.

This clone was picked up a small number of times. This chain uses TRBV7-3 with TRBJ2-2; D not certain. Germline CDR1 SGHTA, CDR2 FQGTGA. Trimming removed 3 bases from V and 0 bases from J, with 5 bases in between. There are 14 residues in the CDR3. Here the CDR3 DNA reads TGTGCCAGCAGCTTGCTAGCGAACACCGGGGAGCTGTTTTTT. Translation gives CASSLLANTGELFF.

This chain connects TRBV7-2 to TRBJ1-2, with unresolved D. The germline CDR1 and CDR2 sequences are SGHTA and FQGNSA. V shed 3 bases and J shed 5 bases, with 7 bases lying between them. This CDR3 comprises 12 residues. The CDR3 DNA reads TGTGCCAGCAGCTTCGAGGATTATGGCTACACCTTC. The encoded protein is CASSFEDYGYTF.

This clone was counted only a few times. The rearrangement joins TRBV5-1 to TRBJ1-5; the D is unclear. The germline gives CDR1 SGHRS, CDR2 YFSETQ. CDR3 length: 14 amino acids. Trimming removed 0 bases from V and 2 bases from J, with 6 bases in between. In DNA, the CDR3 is TGCGCCAGCAGCTTGGACGGAGGCAATCAGCCCCAGCATTTT. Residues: CASSLDGGNQPQHF.

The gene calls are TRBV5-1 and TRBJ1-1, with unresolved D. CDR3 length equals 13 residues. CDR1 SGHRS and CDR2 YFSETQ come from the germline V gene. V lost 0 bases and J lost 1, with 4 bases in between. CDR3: CASSLGENTEAFF. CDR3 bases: TGCGCCAGCAGCTTGGGAGAGAACACTGAAGCTTTCTTT. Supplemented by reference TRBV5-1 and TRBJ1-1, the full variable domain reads KAGVTQTPRYLIKTRGQQVTLSCSPISGHRSVSWYQQTPGQGLQFLFEYFSETQRNKGNFPGRFSGRQFSNSRSEMNVSTLELGDSALYLCASSLGENTEAFFGQGTRLTVV.

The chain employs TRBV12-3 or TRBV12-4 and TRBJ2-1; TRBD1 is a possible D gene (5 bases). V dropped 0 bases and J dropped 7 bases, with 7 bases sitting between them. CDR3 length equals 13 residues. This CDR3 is CASSLAPGNEQFF. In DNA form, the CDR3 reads TGTGCCAGCAGTTTAGCGCCAGGGAATGAGCAGTTCTTC.

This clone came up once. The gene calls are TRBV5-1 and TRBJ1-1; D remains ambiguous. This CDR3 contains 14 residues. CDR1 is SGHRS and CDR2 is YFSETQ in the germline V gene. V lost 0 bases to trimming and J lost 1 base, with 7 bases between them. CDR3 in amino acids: CASSLEQTNTEAFF. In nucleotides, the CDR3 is TGCGCCAGCAGCTTGGAACAGACGAACACTGAAGCTTTCTTT. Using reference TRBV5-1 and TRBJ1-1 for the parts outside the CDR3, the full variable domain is KAGVTQTPRYLIKTRGQQVTLSCSPISGHRSVSWYQQTPGQGLQFLFEYFSETQRNKGNFPGRFSGRQFSNSRSEMNVSTLELGDSALYLCASSLEQTNTEAFFGQGTRLTVV.

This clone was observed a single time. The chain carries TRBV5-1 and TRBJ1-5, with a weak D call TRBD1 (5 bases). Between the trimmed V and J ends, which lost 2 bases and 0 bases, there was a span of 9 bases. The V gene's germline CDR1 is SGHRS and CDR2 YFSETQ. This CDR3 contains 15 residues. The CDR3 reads CASSLSGASNQPQHF. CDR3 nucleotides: TGCGCCAGCAGCTTATCTGGGGCTAGCAATCAGCCCCAGCATTTT.

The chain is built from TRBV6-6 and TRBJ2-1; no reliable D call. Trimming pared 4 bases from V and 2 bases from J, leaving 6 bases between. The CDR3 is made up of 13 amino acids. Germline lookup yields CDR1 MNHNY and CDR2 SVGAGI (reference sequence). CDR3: CASSLGPYNEQFF. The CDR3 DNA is TGTGCCAGCAGTTTGGGCCCCTACAATGAGCAGTTCTTC.

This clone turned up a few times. The CDR3 coding sequence is TGCGCCAGCAGCCAAGGTGGGACAAGGATCAATGAGCAGTTCTTC. Its protein is CASSQGGTRINEQFF. The V and J genes are TRBV4-1 and TRBJ2-1, with TRBD1 as a possible D gene (6 bases). V was pared by 1 base and J by 6 bases, with 13 bases between. CDR3 length: 15 residues. Germline V CDR1 and CDR2: MGHRA, YSYEKL.

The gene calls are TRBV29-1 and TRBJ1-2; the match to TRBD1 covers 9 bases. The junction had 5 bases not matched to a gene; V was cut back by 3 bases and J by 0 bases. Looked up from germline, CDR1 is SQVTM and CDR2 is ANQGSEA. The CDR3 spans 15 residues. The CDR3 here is CSVEYRGPTNYGYTF. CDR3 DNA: TGCAGCGTTGAGTACAGGGGGCCTACTAACTATGGCTACACCTTC.

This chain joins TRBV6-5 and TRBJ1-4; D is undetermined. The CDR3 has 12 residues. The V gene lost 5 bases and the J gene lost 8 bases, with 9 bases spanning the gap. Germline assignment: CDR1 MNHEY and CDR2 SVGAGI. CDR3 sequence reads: CASSNTREKLFF. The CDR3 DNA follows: TGTGCCAGCAGTAACACCAGGGAAAAACTGTTTTTT.

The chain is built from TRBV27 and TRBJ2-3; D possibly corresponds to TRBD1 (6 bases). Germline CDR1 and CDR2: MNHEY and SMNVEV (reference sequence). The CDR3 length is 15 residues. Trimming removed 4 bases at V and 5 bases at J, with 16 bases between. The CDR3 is CASSYQGGFGDTQYF. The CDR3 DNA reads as TGTGCCAGCAGTTATCAAGGGGGTTTCGGAGATACGCAGTATTTT.

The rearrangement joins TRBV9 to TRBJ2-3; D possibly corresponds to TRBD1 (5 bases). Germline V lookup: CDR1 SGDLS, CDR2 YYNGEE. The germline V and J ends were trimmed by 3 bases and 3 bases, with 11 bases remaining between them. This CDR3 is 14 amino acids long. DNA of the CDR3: TGTGCCAGCAGCGCCCAGGGTGCAACAGATACGCAGTATTTT. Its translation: CASSAQGATDTQYF.

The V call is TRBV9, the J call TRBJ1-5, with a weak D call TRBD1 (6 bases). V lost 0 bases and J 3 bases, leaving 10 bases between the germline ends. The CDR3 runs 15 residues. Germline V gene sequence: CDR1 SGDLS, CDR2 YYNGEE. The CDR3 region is CASSVGRGLNQPQHF. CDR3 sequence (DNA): TGTGCCAGCAGCGTAGGCAGGGGTCTCAATCAGCCCCAGCATTTT.

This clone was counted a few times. CDR3 nucleotides: TGTGCCAGCAGTGAAATTCGACAGCGGAACACTGAAGCTTTCTTT. It encodes CASSEIRQRNTEAFF. The V and J genes are TRBV2 and TRBJ1-1; perhaps TRBD1 as D (5 bases). Germline loops: CDR1 SNHLY, CDR2 FYNNEI. V was cut by 2 bases and J by 1 base, with 11 bases left in between. This CDR3 is 15 amino acids long.

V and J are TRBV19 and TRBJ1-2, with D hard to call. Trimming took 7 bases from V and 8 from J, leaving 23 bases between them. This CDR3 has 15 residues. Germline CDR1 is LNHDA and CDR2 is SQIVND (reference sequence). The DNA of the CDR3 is TGTGCCAGTAAGGCAACGGTCCCCGCCCTGAGGGGCTACACCTTC. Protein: CASKATVPALRGYTF.

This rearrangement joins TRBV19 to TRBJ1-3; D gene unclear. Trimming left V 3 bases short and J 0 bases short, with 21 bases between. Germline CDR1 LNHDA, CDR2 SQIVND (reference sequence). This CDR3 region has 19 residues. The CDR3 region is CASSIPFLRTASSGNTIYF. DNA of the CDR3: TGTGCCAGTAGTATCCCCTTCCTACGGACTGCCAGCTCTGGAAACACCATATATTTT.

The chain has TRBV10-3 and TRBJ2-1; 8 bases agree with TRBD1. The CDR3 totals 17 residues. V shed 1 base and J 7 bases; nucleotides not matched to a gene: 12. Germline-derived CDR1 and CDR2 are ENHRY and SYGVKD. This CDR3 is CAISELDFQGAGNEQFF. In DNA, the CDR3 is TGTGCCATCAGTGAGTTAGATTTTCAGGGGGCGGGAAATGAGCAGTTCTTC.